This TCR beta chain is drawn from a study of TIL therapy for anti-PD-1-resistant metastatic lung cancer. Background on the study: Patients then received nivolumab; progressors got lymphodepletion, TIL and IL-2.

Whole-study findings and limits: TIL clonotype persistence in blood showed no apparent association with response.

The CDR3 has 12 residues. Between the trimmed V and J ends, which lost 1 base and 7 bases, there was a span of 4 bases. Germline CDR1 reads SGHTA; CDR2 reads FQGNSA. Remarks on this clone: Its specificity is unknown.

Time point indicated: pre-treatment sample, taken before nivolumab and TIL therapy. The libraries were made with immunoSEQ v3. Sequencing depth was 1.9 million or so read pairs for survey level, roughly 4.5-6 million for deep. Method: immunoSEQ multiplex PCR; TCRdb's copy keeps in-frame clones and lacks some. Seen here are about 59,000 clones, more than 60% observed once, and the top ten hold more than 1.5%. The chain uses TRBV7-2 and TRBJ2-2; no definite D call. The TCR sequence derives from a person aged 25 to 85 with non-small cell lung cancer. The material sequenced was blood, taken at baseline. The CDR3: CASSLEFGELFF. CDR3 sequence (DNA): TGTGCCAGCAGCTTAGAGTTCGGGGAGCTGTTTTTT.